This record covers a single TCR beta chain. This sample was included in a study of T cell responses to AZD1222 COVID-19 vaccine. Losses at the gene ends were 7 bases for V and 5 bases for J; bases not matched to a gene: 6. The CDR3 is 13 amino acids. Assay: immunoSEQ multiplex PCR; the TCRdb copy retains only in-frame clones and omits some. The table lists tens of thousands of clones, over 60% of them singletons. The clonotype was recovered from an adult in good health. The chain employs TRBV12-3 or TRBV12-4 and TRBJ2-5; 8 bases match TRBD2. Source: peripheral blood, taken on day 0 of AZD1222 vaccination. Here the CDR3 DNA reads TGTGCCAGCACTCCAGCGGGGGCTGAGACCCAGTACTTC. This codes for CASTPAGAETQYF.